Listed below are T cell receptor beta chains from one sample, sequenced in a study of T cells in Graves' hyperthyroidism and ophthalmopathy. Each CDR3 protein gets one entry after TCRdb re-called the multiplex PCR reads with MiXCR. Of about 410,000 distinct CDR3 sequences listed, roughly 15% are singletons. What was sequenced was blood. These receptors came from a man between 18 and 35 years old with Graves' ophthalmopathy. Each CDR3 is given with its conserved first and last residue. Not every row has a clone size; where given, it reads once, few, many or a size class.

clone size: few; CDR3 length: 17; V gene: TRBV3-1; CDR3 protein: CASSHETPDPLNEKLFF
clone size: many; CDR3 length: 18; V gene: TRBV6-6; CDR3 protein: CASSYSTPRNGVAGELFF
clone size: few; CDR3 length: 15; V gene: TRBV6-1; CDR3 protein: CASVQIAGGSYEQYF
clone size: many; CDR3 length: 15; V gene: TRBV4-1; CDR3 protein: CASSQNTGDPYEQYF
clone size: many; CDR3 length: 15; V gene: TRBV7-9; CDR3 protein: CASSLAASETNEQFF
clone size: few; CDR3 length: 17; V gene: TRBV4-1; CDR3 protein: CASSHGQGVVSFYGYTF
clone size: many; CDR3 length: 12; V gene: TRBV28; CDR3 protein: CASSGFLDTQYF
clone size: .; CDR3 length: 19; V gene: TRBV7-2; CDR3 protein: CASSPYPTQGGAFTYGYTF
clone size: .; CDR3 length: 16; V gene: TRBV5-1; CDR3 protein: CASSQIRLGSTDTQYF
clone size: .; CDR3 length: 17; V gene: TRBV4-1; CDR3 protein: CASSQTPSGRNVYGYTF
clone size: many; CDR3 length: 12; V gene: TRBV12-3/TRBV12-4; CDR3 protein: CASMVGTGTQYF
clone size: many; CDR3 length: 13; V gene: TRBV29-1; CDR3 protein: CSVSGTTQETQYF
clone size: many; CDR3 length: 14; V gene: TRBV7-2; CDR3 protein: CASSLAGRMNEQFF
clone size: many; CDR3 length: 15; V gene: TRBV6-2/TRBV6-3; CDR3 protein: CASSRGQRGSYEQYF
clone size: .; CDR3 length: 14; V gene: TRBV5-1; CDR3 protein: CTSSSDRGGYGYTF